A single sample gave rise to the 27 T cell receptor beta chains below, sequenced in a study of cytomegalovirus exposure and HLA in healthy donors. A multiplex PCR was run with 60 Vbeta primers and 13 Jbeta primers. The protocol was immunoSEQ multiplex PCR, while the TCRdb copy is restricted to in-frame clones and leaves out a portion. In total, the table holds approximately 140,000 clones. The sample comprised PBMCs. The source is a woman aged 40 to 49 in good health and CMV-seronegative.

The chain combines TRBV10-1 with TRBJ1-2; 12 bases align to TRBD1. The CDR3 loop spans 18 amino acids. Germline loops: CDR1 WNHNN, CDR2 SYGVQD (reference sequence). The V gene end was trimmed by 6 bases and the J gene end by 0 bases; junction bases not matched to a gene: 11. The CDR3: CASRVPGQGARSNYGYTF. The CDR3 coding sequence is TGCGCCAGCAGAGTGCCGGGACAGGGGGCTCGTTCTAACTATGGCTACACCTTC.

This chain uses TRBV12-5 with TRBJ1-2, with D uncertain. Germline CDR1 and CDR2: LGHNT and FRNRAP. This CDR3 is built from 14 residues. V was trimmed by 1 base and J by 5 bases, leaving 11 bases between them. The CDR3 here is CASGLGTPEYGYTF. The CDR3 DNA follows: TGTGCTAGTGGTTTGGGTACTCCGGAGTATGGCTACACCTTC. The complete variable domain, with remaining parts taken from reference TRBV12-5 and TRBJ1-2, reads DARVTQTPRHKVTEMGQEVTMRCQPILGHNTVFWYRQTMMQGLELLAYFRNRAPLDDSGMPKDRFSAEMPDATLATLKIQPSEPRDSAVYFCASGLGTPEYGYTFGSGTRLTVV.

The chain couples TRBV7-9 to TRBJ2-4; 10 positions agree with TRBD1. CDR3 size: 12 residues. V lost 4 bases, J lost 11 bases, and 2 bases stayed unmatched. Germline V gene sequence: CDR1 SEHNR, CDR2 FQNEAQ (reference sequence). CDR3 sequence reads: CASSWTGGVQYF. The DNA for the CDR3 is TGTGCCAGCAGCTGGACAGGGGGAGTTCAGTACTTC.

This rearrangement joins TRBV10-3 to TRBJ2-7; 8 bases line up with TRBD2. The CDR3 has 15 residues. CDR1 is ENHRY and CDR2 is SYGVKD in the germline V gene. The V gene end was trimmed by 7 bases and the J gene end by 0 bases; junction bases not matched to a gene: 8. The DNA of the CDR3 is TGTGCCATCACGGACGAGCGGGGGACCTCCTACGAGCAGTACGTC. Its protein product is CAITDERGTSYEQYV.

The rearrangement uses TRBV15 and TRBJ1-1; D ambiguous. The CDR3 totals 17 residues. Trimming cost V 3 bases and J 4 bases, with 21 bases left between them. Germline V CDR1 and CDR2: LNHNV, YYDKDF (reference sequence). The chain's CDR3 is CATSRPMGLIGGTEAFF. As DNA, the CDR3 is TGTGCCACCAGCAGGCCTATGGGGTTGATCGGAGGCACTGAAGCTTTCTTT.

To note about this clone: The same CDR3 can be traced to other DNA sequences in this sample. The genes are TRBV9 and TRBJ1-6; no firm D call. The V end lost 6 bases, the J end lost 1 base, and 11 bases lay between the germline ends. CDR1 and CDR2 from the germline V gene are SGDLS and YYNGEE. This CDR3 region has 15 residues. CDR3 bases: TGTGCCAGCACCCGCGGAGGTTCCTATAATTCACCCCTCCACTTT. This translates into CASTRGGSYNSPLHF.

The chain carries TRBV4-3 and TRBJ1-5; D may be TRBD1 (5 bases). V was shortened by 4 bases and J by 2 bases, with 18 bases between the two germline ends. This CDR3 has 17 residues. Germline loops: CDR1 LGHNA, CDR2 YSLEER. CDR3 in amino acids: CASSLDAVGGGNQPQHF. In DNA, the CDR3 is TGCGCCAGCAGCCTCGATGCGGTGGGGGGAGGCAATCAGCCCCAGCATTTT.

This sequence joins TRBV5-5 and TRBJ2-4; 7 nucleotides match TRBD1. The J segment lost 6 bases and the V segment lost 2 bases, leaving 5 bases of the junction unmatched. CDR1 is SGHKS and CDR2 is YYEKEE in the germline V gene (reference sequence). The CDR3 is made up of 14 amino acids. CDR3 region: CASSFMGQINIQYF. The CDR3, as DNA: TGTGCCAGCAGCTTTATGGGACAGATAAACATTCAGTACTTC. The variable domain in full, with the rest retrieved from reference TRBV5-5 and TRBJ2-4, is DAGVTQSPTHLIKTRGQQVTLRCSPISGHKSVSWYQQVLGQGPQFIFQYYEKEERGRGNFPDRFSARQFPNYSSELNVNALLLGDSALYLCASSFMGQINIQYFGAGTRLSVL.

The chain carries TRBV28 and TRBJ1-2; 9 bases agree with TRBD1. The CDR3 has 15 residues. CDR1 and CDR2 from the germline V gene are MDHEN and SYDVKM. J was trimmed by 4 bases and V by 8 bases; bases with no gene match: 11. The CDR3 protein is CASLGISDRGYGYTF. The CDR3 coding sequence is TGTGCCAGCTTAGGGATTTCGGACAGGGGCTATGGCTACACCTTC.

The CDR3 nucleotides are TGTGCCAGCTCGAGGGTTCTGACGGAGAACACCGGGGAGCTGTTTTTT. Encoded protein: CASSRVLTENTGELFF. The chain recombines TRBV18 with TRBJ2-2; maybe TRBD2 (5 bases). The CDR3 is made up of 16 amino acids. Trimming left V 6 bases short and J 1 base short, with 15 bases between. Germline CDR1 and CDR2: KGHSH and LQKENI.

The V gene is TRBV11-2, the J gene TRBJ1-6; a possible D gene is TRBD1 (6 bases). The length of the CDR3 is 14 residues. Per germline, CDR1 SGHAT and CDR2 FQNNGV. The V end lost 2 bases, the J end lost 10 bases, and 12 bases lay between the germline ends. CDR3: CASSLNQGQSPLHF. The CDR3 bases are TGTGCCAGCAGCTTAAACCAGGGGCAATCACCCCTCCACTTT.

The V gene is TRBV9, the J gene TRBJ1-1; 7 bases are shared with TRBD1. V dropped 0 bases and J dropped 2; count of bases not matched to a gene: 10. Germline V gene data show CDR1 as SGDLS and CDR2 as YYNGEE. There are 17 residues in the CDR3. The CDR3 region has the DNA TGTGCCAGCAGCGTAGCTACCGGGTCAGGGGGAAACACTGAAGCTTTCTTT. Its protein is CASSVATGSGGNTEAFF.

V usage is TRBV6-6 and J usage is TRBJ1-6; D remains unclear. The CDR3 sequence is 15 residues long. The germline CDR1 and CDR2 sequences are MNHNY and SVGAGI (reference sequence). Deletions cut 2 bases from V and 7 bases from J, with 12 bases between. CDR3 amino acids: CASSYVAEGNSPLHF. CDR3 DNA: TGTGCCAGCAGTTACGTGGCCGAGGGCAATTCACCCCTCCACTTT.

The chain links TRBV7-9 to TRBJ2-2; 9 positions agree with TRBD2. The V gene's germline CDR1 is SEHNR and CDR2 FQNEAQ (reference sequence). The CDR3 totals 16 residues. Trimming at V came to 5 bases and at J to 4 bases, leaving 8 bases not matched to a gene. The CDR3 coding sequence is TGTGCCAGCAGCCCGGGAGCGGGGGGTATCACCGGGGAGCTGTTTTTT. This sequence encodes CASSPGAGGITGELFF.

CDR3 amino acids: CASSVTGQGANTIYF. The CDR3 DNA sequence: TGTGCCAGCAGCGTGACGGGACAGGGGGCAAACACCATATATTTT. V gene TRBV9 combines with J gene TRBJ1-3; TRBD1 matches 12 bases. The germline gives CDR1 SGDLS, CDR2 YYNGEE. The CDR3 contains 15 residues. V was clipped by 2 bases and J by 6 bases; unmatched bases: 3.

The chain carries TRBV14 and TRBJ2-7, with D possibly being TRBD2 (7 bases). The germline CDR1 and CDR2 sequences are SGHDN and FVKESK. CDR3 length: 14 residues. V gave up 0 bases and J gave up 3 bases, with 9 bases separating them. The CDR3 DNA sequence: TGTGCCAGCAGCCAAGAGGGGGGGCTCTACGAGCAGTACGTC. It translates to CASSQEGGLYEQYV.

The rearrangement joins TRBV9 to TRBJ1-6; 7 bases line up with TRBD1. Trimming cost V 3 bases and J 5 bases; bases outside gene matches: 2. There are 14 residues in the CDR3. CDR1 and CDR2 (germline): SGDLS, YYNGEE. CDR3: CASSGDRHNSPLHF. The CDR3 DNA follows: TGTGCCAGCAGCGGGGACAGACATAATTCACCCCTCCACTTT.

The J gene is TRBJ2-1, the V gene TRBV4-1, with D maybe TRBD2 (6 bases). V lost 4 bases, J lost 9 bases, and 22 bases lay in between. Per the germline V gene, CDR1 is MGHRA and CDR2 is YSYEKL. The length of the CDR3 is 16 residues. The CDR3 here is CASSRRNGGEMGEQFF. The CDR3 DNA reads as TGCGCCAGCAGCCGACGAAACGGGGGAGAAATGGGTGAGCAGTTCTTC.

CDR3 in amino acids: CASSPLSRDRLHF. The CDR3 region has the DNA TGCGCCAGCAGCCCTCTAAGTAGGGACAGACTCCACTTT. The genes are TRBV4-3 and TRBJ1-6; 7 bases map to TRBD1. V lost 4 bases and J lost 16; bases outside the gene matches: 10. The CDR3 runs to 13 residues. Germline V gene sequence: CDR1 LGHNA, CDR2 YSLEER.

This sequence joins TRBV10-1 and TRBJ2-5; TRBD2 is a possible D gene (5 bases). Germline V lookup: CDR1 WNHNN, CDR2 SYGVQD (reference sequence). V was trimmed by 3 bases and J by 5 bases, leaving 19 bases between them. CDR3 length: 16 residues. CDR3 in DNA: TGCGCCAGCAGTGACCCCCCGGGGTTAGGAGAGGAGACCCAGTACTTC. Translating gives CASSDPPGLGEETQYF.

The chain uses TRBV6-5 and TRBJ2-5; D might be TRBD1 (6 bases). V was trimmed by 6 bases and J by 4 bases, leaving 15 bases between them. Germline CDR1 and CDR2: MNHEY and SVGAGI. The CDR3 runs to 14 residues. The CDR3 region is CASSRSPGAETQYF. CDR3 coding DNA: TGTGCCAGCAGCCGGAGCCCAGGGGCAGAGACCCAGTACTTC.

This chain connects TRBV7-9 to TRBJ1-2; D call uncertain. Germline V gene data show CDR1 as SEHNR and CDR2 as FQNEAQ (reference sequence). V was pared by 1 base and J by 8 bases, with 8 bases between. This CDR3 region has 12 residues. The chain's CDR3 is CASSLEVRGYTF. Here the CDR3 DNA reads TGTGCCAGCAGCTTAGAGGTGCGGGGCTACACCTTC.

V usage is TRBV2 and J usage is TRBJ2-7; 9 bases map to TRBD1. The CDR3 sequence is 16 residues long. Germline-derived CDR1 and CDR2 are SNHLY and FYNNEI. The V gene end was trimmed by 2 bases and the J gene end by 6 bases; junction bases not matched to a gene: 11. The CDR3 nucleotides read TGTGCCAGCAGTGAAACGACAGGGGGTTTTGGTGGCGAGCAGTACTTC. The encoded protein is CASSETTGGFGGEQYF. The variable domain in full, completed from reference TRBV2 and TRBJ2-7, reads EPEVTQTPSHQVTQMGQEVILRCVPISNHLYFYWYRQILGQKVEFLVSFYNNEISEKSEIFDDQFSVERPDGSNFTLKIRSTKLEDSAMYFCASSETTGGFGGEQYFGPGTRLTVT.

The rearrangement uses TRBV4-2 and TRBJ2-4; 7 positions match TRBD1. Germline V CDR1 and CDR2: LGHNA, YNFKEQ. V gave up 1 base and J gave up 7 bases; unmatched junction bases: 13. This CDR3 spans 17 amino acids. The CDR3 nucleotides are TGTGCCAGCAGCCAAGTCACAGGAGCAGGGGGTGCGAACATTCAGTACTTC. Protein product: CASSQVTGAGGANIQYF.

CDR3 sequence reads: CASSNPLWTGDNEQFF. The DNA of the CDR3 is TGTGCCAGTAGTAACCCACTATGGACAGGGGACAATGAGCAGTTCTTC. The genes are TRBV19 and TRBJ2-1, with 9 bases aligning to TRBD1. Germline values: CDR1 LNHDA, CDR2 SQIVND (reference sequence). There are 16 residues in the CDR3. The J segment lost 5 bases and the V segment lost 4 bases, leaving 9 bases of the junction unmatched.

V usage is TRBV29-1 and J usage is TRBJ2-1, with 8 nucleotides matching TRBD1. CDR1 is SQVTM, CDR2 ANQGSEA, per germline. The CDR3 totals 14 residues. V lost 7 bases and J lost 3; bases outside the gene matches: 8. CDR3 loop: CSAAGQGLYNEQFF. The DNA for the CDR3 is TGCAGCGCCGCCGGACAGGGCCTCTACAATGAGCAGTTCTTC.

The CDR3 reads CASKEGQGGPGELFF. The DNA for the CDR3 is TGTGCCAGCAAGGAGGGACAGGGTGGGCCCGGGGAGCTGTTTTTT. The chain uses TRBV7-3 and TRBJ2-2, with 9 bases matching TRBD1. The germline CDR1 and CDR2 sequences are SGHTA and FQGTGA. V shed 7 bases and J 6 bases; nucleotides not matched to a gene: 9. The CDR3 loop spans 15 amino acids.